Below, 2 T cell receptor beta chains from the same sample are listed, as sequenced in a study of blood T cell repertoires in COVID-19. This table comes from immunoSEQ multiplex PCR, and its TCRdb copy is limited to in-frame clones, with some not included. This sample has over 200,000 clones, with over 80% found just once. Specimen: peripheral blood. These receptors were obtained from a human donor in a cohort sampled during active COVID-19.

This chain joins TRBV4-3 and TRBJ2-5; TRBD1 aligns across 10 bases. Germline CDR1 is LGHNA and CDR2 is YSLEER. The J segment lost 5 bases and the V segment lost 3 bases, leaving 6 bases of the junction unmatched. The CDR3 sequence is 15 residues long. The CDR3: CASSHRDRGGETQYF. The CDR3 nucleotides are TGCGCCAGCAGCCACCGGGACAGGGGAGGCGAGACCCAGTACTTC.

In its sample, this clone was seen once. The CDR3 reads CASRQGARGNQPQHF. CDR3 nucleotides: TGTGCCAGTAGGCAGGGGGCGCGAGGCAATCAGCCCCAGCATTTT. This chain uses TRBV19 with TRBJ1-5; 8 nucleotides align to TRBD1. The CDR3 has 15 residues. Per the germline V gene, CDR1 is LNHDA and CDR2 is SQIVND (reference sequence). After removal of 6 bases from V and 2 bases from J, the junction contained 6 bases not matched to a gene.